What follows is one T cell receptor beta chain and its context. As yet, its antigen is unknown. The length of the CDR3 is 15 residues. V lost 1 base, J lost 4 bases, and 13 bases lay in between. The germline V gene has CDR1 SGHAT and CDR2 FQNNGV. This record comes from a study of cytomegalovirus exposure and HLA in healthy donors. Whole-study results and caveats: In vitro work confirmed that three CMV-associated chains recognize CMV antigens.

60 Vbeta and 13 Jbeta primers were used in PCR. Sequenced by immunoSEQ multiplex PCR; TCRdb stores in-frame clones only, minus some. Counted here are 100,000 or so clones, about 81% occurring once; the ten biggest clones make up 1.3%. Material for sequencing was PBMCs. This clonotype originated in a young man in good health and CMV-seronegative. This chain uses TRBV11-2 with TRBJ1-1; TRBD1 might be the D (6 bases). The CDR3 coding sequence is TGTGCCAGCAGCTTAGGACGGGACACTCCCACTGAAGCTTTCTTT. This codes for CASSLGRDTPTEAFF.